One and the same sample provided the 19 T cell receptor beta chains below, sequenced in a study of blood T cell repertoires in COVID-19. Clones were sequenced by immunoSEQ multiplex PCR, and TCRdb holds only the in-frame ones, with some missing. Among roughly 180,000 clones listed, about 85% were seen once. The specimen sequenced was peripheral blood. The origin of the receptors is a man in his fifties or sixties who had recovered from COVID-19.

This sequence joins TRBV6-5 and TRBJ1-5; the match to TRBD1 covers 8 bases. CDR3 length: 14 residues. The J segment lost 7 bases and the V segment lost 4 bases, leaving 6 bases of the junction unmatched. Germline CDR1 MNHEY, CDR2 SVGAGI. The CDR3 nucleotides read TGTGCCAGCAGTTTAACGACAGGGGACCAGCCCCAGCATTTT. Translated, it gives CASSLTTGDQPQHF.

In nucleotides, the CDR3 is TGTGCCAGCAGCCCTATCACGGGGGGGAACACCGGGGAGCTGTTTTTT. This translates into CASSPITGGNTGELFF. V is TRBV7-2 and J is TRBJ2-2; TRBD2 matches at 7 bases. CDR3 length equals 16 residues. Germline values: CDR1 SGHTA, CDR2 FQGNSA. After removal of 5 bases from V and 1 base from J, the junction contained 7 bases not matched to a gene.

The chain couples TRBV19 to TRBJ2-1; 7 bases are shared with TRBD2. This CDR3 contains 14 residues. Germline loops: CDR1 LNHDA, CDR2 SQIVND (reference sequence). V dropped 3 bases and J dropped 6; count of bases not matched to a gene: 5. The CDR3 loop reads CASSIGRISNEQFF. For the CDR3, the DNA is TGTGCCAGTAGTATCGGGAGGATTAGCAATGAGCAGTTCTTC.

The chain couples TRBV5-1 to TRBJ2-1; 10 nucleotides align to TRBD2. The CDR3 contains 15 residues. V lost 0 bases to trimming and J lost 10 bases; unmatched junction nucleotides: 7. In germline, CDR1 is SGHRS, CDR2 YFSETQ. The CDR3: CASSLGSSGGEEQFF. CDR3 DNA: TGCGCCAGCAGCTTGGGTTCTAGCGGGGGTGAGGAGCAGTTCTTC.

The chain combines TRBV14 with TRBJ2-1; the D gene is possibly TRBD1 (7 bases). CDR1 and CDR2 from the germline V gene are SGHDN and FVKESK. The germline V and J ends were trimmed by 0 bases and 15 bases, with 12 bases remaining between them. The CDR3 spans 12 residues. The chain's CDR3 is CASSQDRGRLFF. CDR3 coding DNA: TGTGCCAGCAGCCAAGACAGGGGGAGGCTGTTCTTC.

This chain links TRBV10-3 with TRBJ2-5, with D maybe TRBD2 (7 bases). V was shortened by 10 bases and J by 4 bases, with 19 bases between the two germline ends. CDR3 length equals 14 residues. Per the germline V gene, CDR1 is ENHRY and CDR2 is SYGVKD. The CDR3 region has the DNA TGTGCCACCATGGGATGGGGGGGCCGAGAGACCCAGTACTTC. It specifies CATMGWGGRETQYF.

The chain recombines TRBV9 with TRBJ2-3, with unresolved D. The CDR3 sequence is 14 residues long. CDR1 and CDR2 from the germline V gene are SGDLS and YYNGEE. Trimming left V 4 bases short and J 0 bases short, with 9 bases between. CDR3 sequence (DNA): TGTGCCAGCAGCACTTCCTCTAGCACAGATACGCAGTATTTT. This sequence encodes CASSTSSSTDTQYF.

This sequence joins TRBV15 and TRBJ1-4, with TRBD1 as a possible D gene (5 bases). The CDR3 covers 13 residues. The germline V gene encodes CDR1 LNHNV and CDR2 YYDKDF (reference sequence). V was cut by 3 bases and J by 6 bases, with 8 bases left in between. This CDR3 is CATSRGPDEKLFF. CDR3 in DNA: TGTGCCACCAGCAGGGGGCCTGATGAAAAACTGTTTTTT.

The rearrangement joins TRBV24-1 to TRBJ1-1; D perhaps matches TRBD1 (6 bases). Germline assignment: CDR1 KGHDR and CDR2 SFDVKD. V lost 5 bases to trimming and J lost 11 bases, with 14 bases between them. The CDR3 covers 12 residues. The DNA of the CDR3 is TGTGCCACCAGTGGCGGACAGCCCCGGGCTTTCTTT. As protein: CATSGGQPRAFF.

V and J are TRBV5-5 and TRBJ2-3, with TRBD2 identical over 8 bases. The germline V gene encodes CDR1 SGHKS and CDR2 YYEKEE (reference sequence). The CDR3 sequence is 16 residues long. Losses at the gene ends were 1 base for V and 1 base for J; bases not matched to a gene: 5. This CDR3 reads CASSLNRGGGTDTQYF. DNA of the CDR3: TGTGCCAGCAGCTTGAACCGGGGGGGAGGCACAGATACGCAGTATTTT.

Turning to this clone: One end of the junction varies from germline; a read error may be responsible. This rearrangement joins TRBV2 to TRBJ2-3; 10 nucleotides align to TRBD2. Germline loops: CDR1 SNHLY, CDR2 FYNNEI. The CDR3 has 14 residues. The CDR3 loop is CASTTGGTSGEFHF. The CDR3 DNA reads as TGTGCCAGCACCACAGGGGGAACTAGCGGGGAGTTTCATTTT.

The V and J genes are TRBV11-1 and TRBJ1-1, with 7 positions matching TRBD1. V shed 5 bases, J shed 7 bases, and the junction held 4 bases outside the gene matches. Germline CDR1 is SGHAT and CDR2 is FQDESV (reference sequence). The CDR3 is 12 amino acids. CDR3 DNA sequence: TGTGCCAGCAGCCCTAACAGGGGTGAAGCTTTCTTT. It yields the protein CASSPNRGEAFF. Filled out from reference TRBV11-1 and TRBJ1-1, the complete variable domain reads EAEVAQSPRYKITEKSQAVAFWCDPISGHATLYWYRQILGQGPELLVQFQDESVVDDSQLPKDRFSAERLKGVDSTLKIQPAELGDSAMYLCASSPNRGEAFFGQGTRLTVV.

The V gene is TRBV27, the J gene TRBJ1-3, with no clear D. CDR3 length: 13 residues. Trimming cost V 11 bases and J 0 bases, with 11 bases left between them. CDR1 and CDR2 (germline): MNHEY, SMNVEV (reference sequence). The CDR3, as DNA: TGTGCCTCCGCGGTCGACTCTGGAAACACCATATATTTT. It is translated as CASAVDSGNTIYF.

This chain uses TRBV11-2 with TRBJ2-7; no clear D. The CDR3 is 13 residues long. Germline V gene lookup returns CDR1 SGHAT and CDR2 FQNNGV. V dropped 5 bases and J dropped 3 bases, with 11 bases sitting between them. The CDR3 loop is CASSGSYGYEQYF. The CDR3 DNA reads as TGTGCCAGCAGCGGTTCGTACGGCTACGAGCAGTACTTC.

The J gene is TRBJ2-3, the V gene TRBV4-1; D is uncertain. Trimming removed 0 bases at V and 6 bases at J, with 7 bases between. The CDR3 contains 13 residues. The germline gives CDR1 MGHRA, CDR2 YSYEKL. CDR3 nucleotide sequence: TGCGCCAGCAGCCAAGAAATGGCCGATACGCAGTATTTT. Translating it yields CASSQEMADTQYF.

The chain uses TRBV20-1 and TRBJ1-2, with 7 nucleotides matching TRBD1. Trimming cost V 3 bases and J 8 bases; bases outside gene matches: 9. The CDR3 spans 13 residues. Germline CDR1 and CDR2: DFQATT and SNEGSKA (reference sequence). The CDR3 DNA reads TGCAGTGCTAGTTCAGACAGGGTAGGAGGCTACACCTTC. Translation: CSASSDRVGGYTF.

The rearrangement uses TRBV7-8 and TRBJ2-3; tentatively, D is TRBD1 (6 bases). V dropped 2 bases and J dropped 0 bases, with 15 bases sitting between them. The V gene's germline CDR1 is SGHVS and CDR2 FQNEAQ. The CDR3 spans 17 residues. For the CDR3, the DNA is TGTGCCAGCAGCTTACCCAGGGGTGGGCCCAGCACAGATACGCAGTATTTT. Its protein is CASSLPRGGPSTDTQYF. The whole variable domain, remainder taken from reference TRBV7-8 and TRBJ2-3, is GAGVSQSPRYKVAKRGQDVALRCDPISGHVSLFWYQQALGQGPEFLTYFQNEAQLDKSGLPSDRFFAERPEGSVSTLKIQRTQQEDSAVYLCASSLPRGGPSTDTQYFGPGTRLTVL.

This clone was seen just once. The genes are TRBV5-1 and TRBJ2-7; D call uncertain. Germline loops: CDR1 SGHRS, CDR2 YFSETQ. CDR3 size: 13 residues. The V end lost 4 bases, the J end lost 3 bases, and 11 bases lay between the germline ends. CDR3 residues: CASSPSAVYEQYF. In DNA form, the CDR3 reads TGCGCCAGCAGCCCCTCGGCGGTCTACGAGCAGTACTTC.

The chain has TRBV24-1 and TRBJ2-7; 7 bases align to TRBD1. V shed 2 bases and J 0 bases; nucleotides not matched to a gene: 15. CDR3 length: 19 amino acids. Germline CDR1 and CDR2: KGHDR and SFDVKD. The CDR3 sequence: CATSDYKGAPLKSSYEQYF. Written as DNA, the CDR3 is TGTGCCACCAGTGATTACAAGGGGGCGCCCCTAAAGAGCTCCTACGAGCAGTACTTC.